This TCR beta chain originates from a study of long-term antiretroviral therapy in people with HIV. Treatment locations for all participants with HIV were in the United States. A v3.0 immunoSEQ assay was performed at survey level. TCRdb keeps only in-frame clones here, not all; method: immunoSEQ multiplex PCR. Seen here are tens of thousands of clones, around four fifths observed once, and the top ten hold about a quarter. From germline, CDR1 is WSHSY and CDR2 SAAADI. V lost 0 bases, J lost 5 bases, and 12 bases lay in between. This CDR3 comprises 15 residues. The study, taken as a whole, reports: It was observed that HIV repertoires exhibited narrower CDR3 length ranges than controls. Post-ART samples showed increased diversity that remained below transplant donor control levels. Pre-ART expanded TRB clones stayed dominant throughout, though often decreasing after ART.

Details on this clone: What it binds is unknown.

The sample was unsorted PBMCs, taken 0.4 years after starting antiretroviral therapy. The source of this sequence is a man aged 50-59 years with HIV. The rearrangement uses TRBV10-2 and TRBJ2-3; tentatively, D is TRBD2 (5 bases). The CDR3 spells CASSESPPGKDTQYF. CDR3 in DNA: TGCGCCAGCAGTGAGTCTCCGCCGGGGAAAGATACGCAGTATTTT.